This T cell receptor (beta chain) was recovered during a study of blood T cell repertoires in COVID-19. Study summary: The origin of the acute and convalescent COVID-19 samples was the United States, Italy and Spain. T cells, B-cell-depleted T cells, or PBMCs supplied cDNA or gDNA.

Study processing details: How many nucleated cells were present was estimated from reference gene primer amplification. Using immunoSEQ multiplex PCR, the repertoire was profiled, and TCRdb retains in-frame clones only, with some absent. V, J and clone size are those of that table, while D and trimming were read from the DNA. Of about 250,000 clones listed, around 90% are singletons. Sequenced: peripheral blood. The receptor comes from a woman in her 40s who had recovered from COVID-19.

The CDR3 coding sequence is TGTGCCAGCAGCCCAACTCAGGAAAATGGCTACACCTTC. Protein product: CASSPTQENGYTF. The chain couples TRBV12-3 or TRBV12-4 to TRBJ1-2; no firm D call. Trimming stripped 6 bases from V and 6 bases from J, with 14 bases between. The length of the CDR3 is 13 residues.